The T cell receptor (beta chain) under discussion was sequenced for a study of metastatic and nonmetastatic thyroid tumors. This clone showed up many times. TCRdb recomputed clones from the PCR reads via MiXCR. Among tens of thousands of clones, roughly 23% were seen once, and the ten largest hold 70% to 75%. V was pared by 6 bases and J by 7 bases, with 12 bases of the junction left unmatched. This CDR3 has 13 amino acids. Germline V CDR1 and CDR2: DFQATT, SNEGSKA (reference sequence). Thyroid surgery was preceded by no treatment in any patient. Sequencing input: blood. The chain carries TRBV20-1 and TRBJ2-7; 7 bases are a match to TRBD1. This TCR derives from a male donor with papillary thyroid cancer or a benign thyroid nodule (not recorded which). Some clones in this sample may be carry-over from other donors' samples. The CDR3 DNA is TGCAGTGCCACGGACAGGAGCACTTTGGAGCAGTACTTC. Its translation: CSATDRSTLEQYF.